This TCR beta chain was identified during a study of CD8 T cells in Susac syndrome. TEMRA cells were FACS-enriched, and CD8+ and CD4+ T cells were isolated negatively. This clonotype has just one count. Reverse transcription of roughly 0.45 to 1 ug RNA was carried out with random hexamers. TCRdb re-called the immunoSEQ multiplex PCR reads with MiXCR, one entry per CDR3 protein. This table holds 100,000 to 150,000 distinct CDR3 sequences, about 93% found once. In germline, CDR1 is SEHNR, CDR2 FQNEAQ (reference sequence). Trimming stripped 1 base from V and 2 bases from J, with 17 bases between. The CDR3 sequence is 17 residues long.

This receptor was obtained from a human donor in good health. The chain is built from TRBV7-9 and TRBJ1-1; D is unclear. Sequencing input: CD4+ T cells from PBMCs. Here the CDR3 DNA reads TGTGCCAGCAGCTTAGTGGTTACGGTCCCCTCCAACACTGAAGCTTTCTTT. Its protein product is CASSLVVTVPSNTEAFF.